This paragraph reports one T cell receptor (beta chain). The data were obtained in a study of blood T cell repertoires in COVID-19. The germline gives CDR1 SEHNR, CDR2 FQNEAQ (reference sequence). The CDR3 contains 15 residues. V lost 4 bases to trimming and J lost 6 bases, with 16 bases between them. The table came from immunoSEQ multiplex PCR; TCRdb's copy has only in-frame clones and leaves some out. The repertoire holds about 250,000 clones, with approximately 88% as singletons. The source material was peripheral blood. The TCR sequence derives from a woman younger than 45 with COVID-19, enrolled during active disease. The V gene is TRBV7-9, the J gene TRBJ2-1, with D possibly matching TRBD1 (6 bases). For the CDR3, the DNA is TGTGCCAGCAGCTCGGCCCAGGGGACACCCAATGAGCAGTTCTTC. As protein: CASSSAQGTPNEQFF.